This entry is about one T cell receptor (beta chain). The antigen is not known. This specimen comes from a study of spatial heterogeneity in lung cancer. Turning to the study itself: Alpha-chain sequences were consistently detected less often than beta-chain sequences. Overall study results and limits: At tumor resection, ubiquitous expanded TCRs were detected in blood more often than later.

This CDR3 has 15 residues. V was shortened by 6 bases and J by 1 base, with 14 bases between the two germline ends. TCRdb recomputed calls from the 5' RACE reads with MiXCR, one row per CDR3 protein. This table has around 87,000 distinct CDR3 sequences, about an eighth appearing once. Time point here: sample taken at primary tumor resection. Sequencing covered unsorted whole RNA taken from tumor, nontumor lung or frozen PBMC. J is TRBJ2-3 and V is TRBV12-3 or TRBV12-4; D perhaps matches TRBD2 (6 bases). This sequence was found in a male donor with early-stage non-small cell lung cancer. This specimen was PBMCs, taken at surgery. The CDR3 nucleotides are TGTGCCAGCAGCGGAACGGGAGAGGGCACAGATACGCAGTATTTT. Protein product: CASSGTGEGTDTQYF.